Below, 26 T cell receptor beta chains from the same sample are listed, as sequenced in a study of blood T cell repertoires in COVID-19. TCRdb keeps only in-frame clones here, not all; method: immunoSEQ multiplex PCR. This sample has some 300,000 clones, with 85% to 90% found just once. Sequencing used PBMCs or T cells enriched from blood (not recorded which). These receptors all stem from a man aged 30 to 45 who had recovered from COVID-19.

The DNA for the CDR3 is TGTGCCATCAAAGGACAGCTCGATTCACCCCTCCACTTT. The encoded protein is CAIKGQLDSPLHF. The chain employs TRBV2 and TRBJ1-6; D is perhaps TRBD1 (6 bases). Germline lookup yields CDR1 SNHLY and CDR2 FYNNEI. This CDR3 region has 13 residues. The germline V and J ends were trimmed by 10 bases and 8 bases, with 15 bases remaining between them.

The chain carries TRBV27 and TRBJ2-7, with 15 bases matching TRBD2. Germline V gene data show CDR1 as MNHEY and CDR2 as SMNVEV (reference sequence). J was trimmed by 4 bases and V by 3 bases; bases with no gene match: 16. This CDR3 has 20 residues. CDR3 in amino acids: CASSFGSGLAGGPSGYEQYF. The CDR3, as DNA: TGTGCCAGCAGTTTCGGGTCCGGACTAGCGGGAGGGCCGTCGGGTTACGAGCAGTACTTC.

V and J are TRBV11-3 and TRBJ1-2, with a tentative D call TRBD1 (5 bases). Trimming pared 4 bases from V and 7 bases from J, leaving 13 bases between. This CDR3 is 13 amino acids long. The germline V gene has CDR1 SGHNT and CDR2 YENEEA. In DNA, the CDR3 is TGTGCCAGCAGCTCTCGCGGGGGATTTGGCTACACCTTC. Its protein product is CASSSRGGFGYTF.

The genes are TRBV10-3 and TRBJ1-2, with unresolved D. Trimming pared 4 bases from V and 6 bases from J, leaving 9 bases between. The CDR3 is made up of 12 amino acids. Germline V lookup: CDR1 ENHRY, CDR2 SYGVKD. The CDR3: CAISASPDGYTF. CDR3 nucleotides: TGTGCCATCAGTGCCAGTCCCGATGGCTACACCTTC.

Note on this clone: At one end, the junction sequence differs from germline, possibly due to a read error. V is TRBV3-1 (or the pseudogene TRBV3-2) and J is TRBJ1-5; TRBD1 matches 9 bases. Germline V gene sequence: CDR1 LGHDT, CDR2 YNNKEL (reference sequence). The CDR3 is made up of 12 amino acids. The DNA of the CDR3 is TGTGCCAGCAGCCCACGGGACAGGGTCGGGAATTTT. This sequence encodes CASSPRDRVGNF.

The rearrangement uses TRBV30 and TRBJ1-1; 9 bases fit TRBD1. This CDR3 comprises 14 residues. Germline CDR1 GTSNPN, CDR2 SVGIG (reference sequence). Trimming removed 7 bases from V and 1 base from J; junction bases left unmatched: 7. CDR3 sequence: CASNRGLRNTEAFF. The CDR3 DNA sequence: TGTGCCTCGAACAGGGGGCTAAGGAACACTGAAGCTTTCTTT. Full variable domain (rest looked up from reference TRBV30 and TRBJ1-1): SQTIHQWPATLVQPVGSPLSLECTVEGTSNPNLYWYRQAAGRGLQLLFYSVGIGQISSEVPQNLSASRPQDRQFILSSKKLLLSDSGFYLCASNRGLRNTEAFFGQGTRLTVV.

This clone was seen a few times. The chain links TRBV5-4 to TRBJ1-2, with D tentatively TRBD1 (5 bases). Trimming took off 2 bases at V and 7 bases at J, with 9 bases between the two ends. From germline, CDR1 is SGHNT and CDR2 YYREEE (reference sequence). This CDR3 is 12 amino acids long. In DNA form, the CDR3 reads TGTGCCAGCAGCTTAAAAGGGGCTGGCTACACCTTC. It is translated as CASSLKGAGYTF.

The chain is built from TRBV24-1 and TRBJ1-3, with 7 nucleotides matching TRBD1. Looked up from germline, CDR1 is KGHDR and CDR2 is SFDVKD. Losses at the gene ends were 2 bases for V and 0 bases for J; bases not matched to a gene: 6. There are 17 residues in the CDR3. The CDR3 sequence: CATSDSPGQASGNTIYF. DNA for the CDR3: TGTGCCACCAGTGATTCACCCGGACAGGCCTCTGGAAACACCATATATTTT.

The V call is TRBV9, the J call TRBJ2-5, with 9 nucleotides matching TRBD1. With 0 bases clipped from V and 4 bases from J, the junction kept 4 bases outside the gene matches. The CDR3 extends over 15 amino acids. Germline CDR1 and CDR2: SGDLS and YYNGEE. This CDR3 reads CASSVAGTGLETQYF. CDR3 bases: TGTGCCAGCAGCGTAGCAGGGACAGGGCTAGAGACCCAGTACTTC.

V and J are TRBV3-1 (or the pseudogene TRBV3-2) and TRBJ2-3, with 8 bases that match TRBD2. The J segment lost 5 bases and the V segment lost 4 bases, leaving 5 bases of the junction unmatched. Germline loops: CDR1 LGHDT, CDR2 YNNKEL (reference sequence). There are 14 residues in the CDR3. CDR3 DNA: TGTGCCAGCAGCCTAAGCGGGGGCGTAGATACGCAGTATTTT. This encodes CASSLSGGVDTQYF.

This clone was seen more than once but under ten times. The chain combines TRBV11-2 with TRBJ1-1, with TRBD1 identical over 9 bases. CDR1 is SGHAT and CDR2 is FQNNGV in the germline V gene. This CDR3 spans 16 amino acids. The J segment lost 4 bases and the V segment lost 0 bases, leaving 6 bases of the junction unmatched. The CDR3 nucleotides read TGTGCCAGCAGCTTAGAGTACAGGGGGCGGCGCACTGAAGCTTTCTTT. Translated, it gives CASSLEYRGRRTEAFF.

This clone showed up just once. The chain recombines TRBV9 with TRBJ2-5; a possible D gene is TRBD1 (6 bases). Germline CDR1 reads SGDLS; CDR2 reads YYNGEE. Trimming pared 0 bases from V and 4 bases from J, leaving 13 bases between. The CDR3 extends over 15 amino acids. The DNA for the CDR3 is TGTGCCAGCAGCGTAGTTGGGGGCCTCGGAGAGACCCAGTACTTC. It specifies CASSVVGGLGETQYF.

J is TRBJ1-2 and V is TRBV28; 7 bases line up with TRBD1. The germline gives CDR1 MDHEN, CDR2 SYDVKM. This CDR3 has 15 amino acids. V was pared by 4 bases and J by 4 bases, with 9 bases of the junction left unmatched. The CDR3 DNA reads TGTGCCAGCAGTTCCCGCGGCAGGGGGGTCTATGGCTACACCTTC. Its translation: CASSSRGRGVYGYTF.

This clone occurred once. This chain connects TRBV30 to TRBJ2-1; TRBD1 matches 8 bases. Germline V gives CDR1 GTSNPN, CDR2 SVGIG (reference sequence). The CDR3 is 14 residues long. The junction had 3 bases not matched to a gene; V was cut back by 0 bases and J by 5 bases. CDR3 sequence reads: CAWSVGTGHNEQFF. The CDR3 coding sequence is TGTGCCTGGAGTGTGGGGACAGGACACAATGAGCAGTTCTTC.

J is TRBJ1-6 and V is TRBV6-1; D is unresolved. CDR3 length: 14 amino acids. The V gene lost 1 base and the J gene lost 10 bases, with 11 bases spanning the gap. CDR1 and CDR2 (germline): MNHNS, SASEGT. CDR3 coding DNA: TGTGCCAGCAGTGAAGGCAGAAGTCAATCACCCCTCCACTTT. Encoded protein: CASSEGRSQSPLHF.

This chain links TRBV29-1 with TRBJ2-1, with 11 nucleotides matching TRBD2. The CDR3 length is 16 residues. Germline CDR1 SQVTM, CDR2 ANQGSEA. V was clipped by 7 bases and J by 5 bases; unmatched bases: 13. CDR3 bases: TGCAGCGCCCACGGGGCTAGCGGGAGGAGCGACAATGAGCAGTTCTTC. Its translation is CSAHGASGRSDNEQFF.

This clone was detected only a few times. V is TRBV4-1 and J is TRBJ2-3; 9 bases agree with TRBD1. The germline gives CDR1 MGHRA, CDR2 YSYEKL. V shed 2 bases, J shed 2 bases, and the junction held 14 bases outside the gene matches. The CDR3 is 19 residues long. The CDR3 DNA follows: TGCGCCAGCAGCCAAAGGACGTTAACAGGACAGGGGCACACAGATACGCAGTATTTT. Protein: CASSQRTLTGQGHTDTQYF.

V usage is TRBV10-3 and J usage is TRBJ2-3; a weak D match, TRBD2 (5 bases). Germline V gives CDR1 ENHRY, CDR2 SYGVKD. The CDR3 runs 14 residues. The ends were cut back, 6 bases at V and 0 bases at J, with 10 bases in the middle. For the CDR3, the DNA is TGTGCCATCAGGGAACCGGGGAGCACAGATACGCAGTATTTT. It is translated as CAIREPGSTDTQYF.

The chain employs TRBV28 and TRBJ1-6; maybe TRBD1 (6 bases). The CDR3 length is 15 residues. Germline V gene lookup returns CDR1 MDHEN and CDR2 SYDVKM. V was cut by 2 bases and J by 12 bases, with 17 bases left in between. CDR3 sequence reads: CASSLRGAYNLPLHF. CDR3 sequence (DNA): TGTGCCAGCAGTTTACGGGGGGCGTACAATCTACCCCTCCACTTT. The whole variable domain, filled in from reference TRBV28 and TRBJ1-6, reads DVKVTQSSRYLVKRTGEKVFLECVQDMDHENMFWYRQDPGLGLRLIYFSYDVKMKEKGDIPEGYSVSREKKERFSLILESASTNQTSMYLCASSLRGAYNLPLHFGNGTRLTVT.

J is TRBJ2-2 and V is TRBV5-4, with D hard to call. Looked up from germline, CDR1 is SGHNT and CDR2 is YYREEE (reference sequence). The CDR3 is 15 amino acids. V gave up 0 bases and J gave up 4 bases, with 10 bases separating them. CDR3 in DNA: TGTGCCAGCAGCTTGGTTCTAGGCTCCACCGGGGAGCTGTTTTTT. Translating it yields CASSLVLGSTGELFF.

The chain recombines TRBV18 with TRBJ2-3; 7 bases align to TRBD1. CDR1 and CDR2 from the germline V gene are KGHSH and LQKENI. J gave up 6 bases and V 5 bases, and 11 bases lay outside the gene matches. CDR3 length equals 15 residues. The CDR3: CASSEALTGVDTQYF. DNA for the CDR3: TGTGCCAGCTCAGAGGCTCTCACAGGGGTGGATACGCAGTATTTT.

The chain uses TRBV27 and TRBJ2-2, with a tentative D call TRBD1 (6 bases). Germline V gives CDR1 MNHEY, CDR2 SMNVEV (reference sequence). Deletions cut 5 bases from V and 2 bases from J, with 9 bases between. The CDR3 has 14 amino acids. This chain's CDR3 is CASSPGVNTGELFF. The CDR3 DNA reads TGTGCCAGCAGTCCAGGGGTCAACACCGGGGAGCTGTTTTTT.

The V gene is TRBV5-4, the J gene TRBJ2-7, with 7 bases fitting TRBD2. CDR1 and CDR2 (germline): SGHNT, YYREEE (reference sequence). J was trimmed by 2 bases and V by 4 bases; bases with no gene match: 6. The CDR3 runs to 14 residues. The CDR3 loop is CASSVTSEAYEQYF. The CDR3 bases are TGTGCCAGCAGCGTAACTAGCGAAGCCTACGAGCAGTACTTC.

The chain has TRBV7-2 and TRBJ1-3, with a tentative D call TRBD1 (5 bases). The CDR3 is 16 residues long. The ends were cut back, 5 bases at V and 2 bases at J, with 16 bases in the middle. Germline values: CDR1 SGHTA, CDR2 FQGNSA. The CDR3 nucleotides read TGTGCCAGCAGCCCCGCACCAGGGTCGGCTGGAAACACCATATATTTT. Its protein is CASSPAPGSAGNTIYF.

The chain recombines TRBV3-1 (or the pseudogene TRBV3-2) with TRBJ2-7; TRBD2 agrees at 7 bases. Per the germline V gene, CDR1 is LGHDT and CDR2 is YNNKEL (reference sequence). With V trimmed by 2 bases and J by 3 bases, 4 bases remained unmatched. The CDR3 length is 14 residues. Here the CDR3 DNA reads TGTGCCAGCAGCCAACGGGGAGGGAGCTACGAGCAGTACTTC. Translated, it gives CASSQRGGSYEQYF.

The V and J genes are TRBV4-1 and TRBJ1-5; D not certain. The CDR3 runs 14 residues. V dropped 3 bases and J dropped 4 bases, with 10 bases sitting between them. Per germline, CDR1 MGHRA and CDR2 YSYEKL. The CDR3 spells CASSQERQNQPQHF. The CDR3 nucleotides are TGCGCCAGCAGCCAGGAGAGGCAGAATCAGCCCCAGCATTTT.